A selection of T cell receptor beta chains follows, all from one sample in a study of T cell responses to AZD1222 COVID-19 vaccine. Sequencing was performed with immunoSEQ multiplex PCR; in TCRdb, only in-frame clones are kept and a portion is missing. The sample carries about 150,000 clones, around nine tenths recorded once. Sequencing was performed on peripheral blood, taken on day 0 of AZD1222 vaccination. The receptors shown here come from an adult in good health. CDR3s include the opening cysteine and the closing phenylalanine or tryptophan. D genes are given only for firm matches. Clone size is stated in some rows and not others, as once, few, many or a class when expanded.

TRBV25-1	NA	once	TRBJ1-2	TGTGCCAGCAGATCTGAACTCAACTATGGCTACACCTTC	CASRSELNYGYTF
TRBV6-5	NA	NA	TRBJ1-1	TGTGCCAGCAGTTACTCAAGGGGCCCGATGAACACTGAAGCTTTCTTT	CASSYSRGPMNTEAFF
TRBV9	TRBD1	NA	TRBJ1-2	TGTGCCAGCACCAAAGGGACAGCAAATTTTAACTATGGCTACACCTTC	CASTKGTANFNYGYTF
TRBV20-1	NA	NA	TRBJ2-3	TGCAGTGCTAGTCCGCCCAGGGATACGCAGTATTTT	CSASPPRDTQYF
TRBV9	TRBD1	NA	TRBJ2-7	TGTGCCAGCAGCGCGCCGGGACAGGCCTCCTACGAGCAGTACTTC	CASSAPGQASYEQYF
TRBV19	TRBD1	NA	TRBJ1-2	TGTGCCAGTACAACACCCGACAGGGCTCAGCCTAACTATGGCTACACCTTC	CASTTPDRAQPNYGYTF
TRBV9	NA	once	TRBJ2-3	TGTGCCAGCAGCGTAACGGTAGCGGCTCGAGATACGCAGTATTTT	CASSVTVAARDTQYF
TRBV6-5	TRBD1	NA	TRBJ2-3	TGTGCCAGCAGTTACTCCGGGACAGCCAGCACAGATACGCAGTATTTT	CASSYSGTASTDTQYF
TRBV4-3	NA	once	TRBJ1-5	TGCGCCAGCAGCCAAGATAGGGGGGCTTATCAGCCCCAGCATTTT	CASSQDRGAYQPQHF
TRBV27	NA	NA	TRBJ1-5	TGTGCCAGCAGATCCCCCCAGGGAGGGAACAGGGCCCGCAATCAGCCCCAGCATTTT	CASRSPQGGNRARNQPQHF
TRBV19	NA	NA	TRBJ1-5	TGTGCCAGTAACTTTCCCGGGACATCGAGCAATCAGCCCCAGCATTTT	CASNFPGTSSNQPQHF